What follows describes a single T cell receptor beta chain. Trimming stripped 7 bases from V and 4 bases from J, with 7 bases between. Germline V gene lookup returns CDR1 MNHEY and CDR2 SMNVEV (reference sequence). The CDR3 has 11 amino acids. This sample is part of a study of T cell changes during pregnancy in multiple sclerosis. The table came from immunoSEQ multiplex PCR; TCRdb's copy has only in-frame clones and leaves some out. Among approximately 68,000 clones, roughly 91% were seen once, and the ten largest hold 0.55% to 0.85%. The clonotype was recovered from a female donor in good health, enrolled as a control in a pregnancy study. This chain links TRBV27 with TRBJ2-5; no clear D gene. The specimen was peripheral blood, collected in the third trimester of pregnancy. This chain's CDR3 is CASTSGETQYF. The CDR3, as DNA: TGTGCCAGCACCTCGGGAGAGACCCAGTACTTC.